This entry lists 25 T cell receptor beta chains sequenced from one sample in a study of cytomegalovirus exposure and HLA in healthy donors. Both 60 Vbeta primers and 13 Jbeta primers went into the PCR. Sequencing was performed with immunoSEQ multiplex PCR; in TCRdb, only in-frame clones are kept and a portion is missing. The sample lists 90,000 to 110,000 clones, around four fifths occurring once. The specimen was PBMCs. All receptors come from a woman in her forties in good health and CMV-seropositive.

The chain recombines TRBV18 with TRBJ1-5; 9 bases match TRBD1. The length of the CDR3 is 16 residues. The germline V gene has CDR1 KGHSH and CDR2 LQKENI. The junction had 9 bases not matched to a gene; V was cut back by 2 bases and J by 7 bases. CDR3 region: CASSPRGDREGQPQHF. CDR3 DNA sequence: TGTGCCAGCTCACCAAGGGGGGACAGGGAGGGCCAGCCCCAGCATTTT.

The gene calls are TRBV6-5 and TRBJ1-5; D possibly corresponds to TRBD1 (5 bases). The CDR3 spans 15 residues. Germline-derived CDR1 and CDR2 are MNHEY and SVGAGI. V lost 8 bases to trimming and J lost 4 bases, with 18 bases between them. The CDR3 DNA is TGTGCCAGCTCGCGGGGCACGATCCCAAATCAGCCCCAGCATTTT. It yields the protein CASSRGTIPNQPQHF.

In this sample, this clone turned up a few times. The J gene is TRBJ2-1, the V gene TRBV25-1, with D possibly matching TRBD2 (5 bases). The CDR3 length is 12 residues. Trimming pared 7 bases from V and 7 bases from J, leaving 11 bases between. Per germline, CDR1 MGHDK and CDR2 SYGVNS. The CDR3 region is CASMRESNEQFF. The CDR3 DNA is TGTGCCAGCATGAGGGAGTCTAATGAGCAGTTCTTC.

This chain links TRBV5-6 with TRBJ1-2; D gene unclear. The V end was cut by 4 bases, the J end by 7 bases, with 26 bases between. Germline V lookup: CDR1 SGHDT, CDR2 YYEEEE. The CDR3 length is 17 residues. The CDR3 DNA reads as TGTGCCAGCAGCCCCTCCTTACATTATATGGCCCCTTCTGGCTACACCTTC. As protein: CASSPSLHYMAPSGYTF.

The CDR3, as DNA: TGTGCCAGCATTGGACAGATGAACACTGAAGCTTTCTTT. Its protein product is CASIGQMNTEAFF. The chain joins TRBV6-5 to TRBJ1-1; maybe TRBD1 (6 bases). V was shortened by 7 bases and J by 0 bases, with 9 bases between the two germline ends. CDR3 length: 13 residues. Germline loops: CDR1 MNHEY, CDR2 SVGAGI.

The chain links TRBV11-2 to TRBJ2-7, with TRBD2 identical over 8 bases. This CDR3 comprises 17 residues. Germline V lookup: CDR1 SGHAT, CDR2 FQNNGV. V lost 4 bases, J lost 7 bases, and 18 bases stayed unmatched. The CDR3 reads CASSSGTSRGGGGEQYF. CDR3 in DNA: TGTGCCAGCAGCTCCGGGACTAGTCGAGGGGGGGGAGGAGAGCAGTACTTC.

The chain joins TRBV5-6 to TRBJ1-1; D is unclear. Trimming shortened V by 4 bases and J by 7 bases, and 14 bases separated the two germline ends. The length of the CDR3 is 13 residues. Germline V gene data show CDR1 as SGHDT and CDR2 as YYEEEE. The CDR3: CASSQLPGIEAFF. As DNA, the CDR3 is TGTGCCAGCAGCCAATTACCGGGGATTGAAGCTTTCTTT.

The gene calls are TRBV5-1 and TRBJ2-7; 8 bases map to TRBD1. Germline-derived CDR1 and CDR2 are SGHRS and YFSETQ. V shed 3 bases and J 4 bases; nucleotides not matched to a gene: 6. CDR3 length: 14 amino acids. CDR3 amino acids: CASSSQGADYEQYF. For the CDR3, the DNA is TGCGCCAGCAGCTCCCAGGGGGCTGATTACGAGCAGTACTTC.

The chain is built from TRBV4-3 and TRBJ2-7; D is ambiguous. This CDR3 region has 14 residues. Per germline, CDR1 LGHNA and CDR2 YSLEER. Trimming pared 1 base from V and 1 base from J, leaving 8 bases between. The CDR3 protein is CASSQGMTSYEQYF. The CDR3 DNA reads TGCGCCAGCAGCCAAGGTATGACATCCTACGAGCAGTACTTC.

V gene TRBV6-5 combines with J gene TRBJ2-7; TRBD1 might be the D (5 bases). The germline V and J ends were trimmed by 6 bases and 7 bases, with 13 bases remaining between them. Germline lookup yields CDR1 MNHEY and CDR2 SVGAGI. This CDR3 is 12 amino acids long. The CDR3 sequence: CASSREPGEQYF. In nucleotides, the CDR3 is TGTGCCAGCAGCCGAGAACCAGGGGAGCAGTACTTC.

The chain is built from TRBV15 and TRBJ2-1; 12 nucleotides match TRBD2. This CDR3 has 15 residues. In germline, CDR1 is LNHNV, CDR2 YYDKDF (reference sequence). Trimming at V came to 5 bases and at J to 8 bases, leaving 7 bases not matched to a gene. The CDR3 sequence: CATSPRLAGVHEQFF. The CDR3 bases are TGTGCCACCAGCCCCCGACTAGCGGGAGTTCATGAGCAGTTCTTC.

CDR3 nucleotide sequence: TGTGCCAGCAGTTCGGACAGGGAGTATGGCACTGAAGCTTTCTTT. This sequence encodes CASSSDREYGTEAFF. The chain recombines TRBV28 with TRBJ1-1; 8 bases map to TRBD1. This CDR3 is 15 amino acids long. CDR1 is MDHEN and CDR2 is SYDVKM in the germline V gene. V lost 4 bases to trimming and J lost 4 bases; unmatched junction nucleotides: 8.

The chain couples TRBV12-5 to TRBJ1-2; 12 nucleotides align to TRBD1. The J segment lost 7 bases and the V segment lost 2 bases, leaving 8 bases of the junction unmatched. Germline values: CDR1 LGHNT, CDR2 FRNRAP. This CDR3 contains 16 residues. In DNA, the CDR3 is TGTGCTAGTGGTTTGATCACGGGACAGGGGGCTGGTGGCTACACCTTC. It specifies CASGLITGQGAGGYTF.

The CDR3: CASSLQPGTGTREAFF. The CDR3 coding sequence is TGTGCCAGCAGTTTACAACCCGGGACAGGGACTCGGGAAGCTTTCTTT. The rearrangement uses TRBV28 and TRBJ1-1; TRBD1 matches 9 bases. The CDR3 contains 16 residues. V was clipped by 2 bases and J by 8 bases; unmatched bases: 12. Germline-derived CDR1 and CDR2 are MDHEN and SYDVKM.

The chain links TRBV28 to TRBJ2-1; a possible D gene is TRBD1 (8 bases). Looked up from germline, CDR1 is MDHEN and CDR2 is SYDVKM. Trimming shortened V by 5 bases and J by 3 bases, and 32 bases separated the two germline ends. This CDR3 spans 21 amino acids. The DNA for the CDR3 is TGTGCCAGCAGTCCATATTCCCCAGGGGGCCGAGGGGGGGGACACTACAATGAGCAGTTCTTC. This codes for CASSPYSPGGRGGGHYNEQFF.

Regarding this clone: At the DNA level, this CDR3 is encoded by other sequences in the same sample as well. This chain connects TRBV28 to TRBJ1-2, with no clear D. CDR3 length equals 13 residues. Per germline, CDR1 MDHEN and CDR2 SYDVKM. Trimming cost V 6 bases and J 2 bases, with 10 bases left between them. As DNA, the CDR3 is TGTGCCAGCAGCTTGGACTTGAACTATGGCTACACCTTC. It specifies CASSLDLNYGYTF.

This clone was observed a handful of times. This chain connects TRBV5-4 to TRBJ2-7, with D unclear. V was pared by 0 bases and J by 2 bases, with 12 bases between. This CDR3 is 15 amino acids long. Germline V CDR1 and CDR2: SGHNT, YYREEE (reference sequence). The CDR3 DNA follows: TGTGCCAGCAGCTTGGATCAGGCAGGTGCCTACGAGCAGTACTTC. Translated: CASSLDQAGAYEQYF.

The chain carries TRBV27 and TRBJ2-2; TRBD1 is a possible D gene (5 bases). V shed 9 bases and J shed 3 bases, with 14 bases lying between them. Germline V lookup: CDR1 MNHEY, CDR2 SMNVEV (reference sequence). The CDR3 covers 14 residues. CDR3 bases: TGTGCCAGTTCGTCGGACACCTACACCGGGGAGCTGTTTTTT. It specifies CASSSDTYTGELFF.

This clone was detected a few times. The chain combines TRBV2 with TRBJ2-7; perhaps TRBD2 as D (5 bases). There are 24 residues in the CDR3. V lost 8 bases to trimming and J lost 4 bases, with 48 bases between them. Germline V gives CDR1 SNHLY, CDR2 FYNNEI. Here the CDR3 reads CASGPKPNASCITFRALTPYEQYF. CDR3 in DNA: TGTGCCAGCGGACCCAAACCTAACGCTAGCTGTATAACGTTCAGAGCCCTTACTCCTTACGAGCAGTACTTC.

In this sample, this clone turned up a few times. This chain connects TRBV5-4 to TRBJ1-6; possible D gene TRBD1, 6 bases. V lost 3 bases and J 8 bases, leaving 6 bases between the germline ends. The CDR3 extends over 12 amino acids. Germline loops: CDR1 SGHNT, CDR2 YYREEE (reference sequence). Here the CDR3 DNA reads TGTGCCAGCAGCTCAGGGGATTCACCCCTCCACTTT. It yields the protein CASSSGDSPLHF.

The genes are TRBV27 and TRBJ1-6, with TRBD1 identical over 9 bases. This CDR3 is 16 amino acids long. The germline gives CDR1 MNHEY, CDR2 SMNVEV (reference sequence). J gave up 7 bases and V 5 bases, and 9 bases lay outside the gene matches. CDR3 in DNA: TGTGCCAGCAGTATGACCTACAGGGGGCTCAATTCACCCCTCCACTTT. Encoded protein: CASSMTYRGLNSPLHF.

V is TRBV5-1 and J is TRBJ2-7; 9 bases are shared with TRBD2. From germline, CDR1 is SGHRS and CDR2 YFSETQ. The V and J ends lost 1 base and 1 base, in that order; junction bases with no gene match: 6. The CDR3 is made up of 16 amino acids. CDR3 sequence (DNA): TGCGCCAGCAGCTTGAGTCTAGCGGGATTGTCCTACGAGCAGTACTTC. Its translation: CASSLSLAGLSYEQYF.

This clone was seen only a few times. This sequence joins TRBV27 and TRBJ2-7; a weak D match, TRBD1 (6 bases). V lost 5 bases and J lost 2, with 19 bases in between. The CDR3 totals 16 residues. Germline lookup yields CDR1 MNHEY and CDR2 SMNVEV (reference sequence). DNA of the CDR3: TGTGCCAGCAGTACTTTCATGACAGGTCCTCCCTACGAGCAGTACTTC. Its protein is CASSTFMTGPPYEQYF.

V and J are TRBV4-1 and TRBJ2-5; D is possibly TRBD2 (5 bases). V was trimmed by 1 base and J by 4 bases, leaving 10 bases between them. CDR1 is MGHRA, CDR2 YSYEKL, per germline. The CDR3 has 14 amino acids. CDR3 loop: CASSQVPGLETQYF. The CDR3 DNA reads as TGCGCCAGCAGCCAAGTTCCGGGGTTAGAGACCCAGTACTTC.

The V and J genes are TRBV7-9 and TRBJ2-1, with 8 positions matching TRBD2. The V and J ends lost 0 bases and 4 bases, in that order; junction bases with no gene match: 5. The CDR3 has 16 residues. CDR1 is SEHNR, CDR2 FQNEAQ, per germline (reference sequence). CDR3 loop: CASSLARTSPYNEQFF. As DNA, the CDR3 is TGTGCCAGCAGCTTAGCCCGGACTAGCCCTTACAATGAGCAGTTCTTC.